This T cell receptor (beta chain) was retrieved from a study of shared clonotypes between healthy human individuals. Repertoires were generated with immunoSEQ multiplex PCR, while TCRdb's copy carries only in-frame clones and drops some. This table holds about 2.5 million clones, around 93% found once. Sequenced input: naive CD4+ T cells from PBMCs. Subset in this sample: CD45RA+ positively selected. The clonotype originates from a young man in good health. Some clones in this sample may be carry-over from other donors' samples.

CDR3 DNA: TGTGCCAGCAGCTGGGGTAGGGGGCAGGCTGAAGCTTTCTTT. Protein: CASSWGRGQAEAFF. The gene calls are TRBV28 and TRBJ1-1; 7 positions match TRBD1. V was pared by 6 bases and J by 6 bases, with 10 bases of the junction left unmatched. CDR3 length: 14 amino acids. Germline V gene lookup returns CDR1 MDHEN and CDR2 SYDVKM.